This entry concerns a single T cell receptor (beta chain). This entry is derived from a study of OX40 agonist ivuxolimab in advanced cancers. Data came from immunoSEQ multiplex PCR; TCRdb stores just in-frame clones and leaves some out. The sample records about 62,000 clones, approximately 90% being singletons. This specimen was CD4+ or CD8+ T cells sorted from blood, taken in a trial of the OX40 agonist ivuxolimab. The TCR originated in an adult with an advanced solid tumor such as melanoma, head and neck, liver or kidney cancer.

The CDR3 sequence is CASRAHTGLAGLTDTQYF. CDR3 nucleotides: TGTGCCAGCAGGGCCCATACTGGACTAGCGGGATTAACAGATACGCAGTATTTT. The chain employs TRBV5-6 and TRBJ2-3, with 12 nucleotides matching TRBD2. The germline CDR1 and CDR2 sequences are SGHDT and YYEEEE. This CDR3 spans 18 amino acids. The junction had 13 bases not matched to a gene; V was cut back by 5 bases and J by 3 bases.